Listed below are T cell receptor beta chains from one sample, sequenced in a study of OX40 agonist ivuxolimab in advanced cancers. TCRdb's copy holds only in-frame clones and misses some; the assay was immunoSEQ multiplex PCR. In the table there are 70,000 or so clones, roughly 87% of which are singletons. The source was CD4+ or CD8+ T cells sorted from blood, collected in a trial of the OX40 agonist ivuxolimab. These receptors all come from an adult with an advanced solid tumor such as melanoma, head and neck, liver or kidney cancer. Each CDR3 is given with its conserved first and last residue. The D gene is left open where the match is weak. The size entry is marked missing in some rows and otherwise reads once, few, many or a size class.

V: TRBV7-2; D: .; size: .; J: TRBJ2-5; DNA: TGTGCCAGCAGCTTAGGAGCTTGGCAAGAGACCCAGTACTTC; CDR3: CASSLGAWQETQYF
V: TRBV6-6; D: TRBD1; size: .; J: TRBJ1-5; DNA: TGTGCCAGCGCCACACAGGGGGCAAAAGGCAATCAGCCCCAGCATTTT; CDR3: CASATQGAKGNQPQHF
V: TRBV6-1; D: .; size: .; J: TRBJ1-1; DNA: TGTGCCAGCAGGGTAAAGGTGGACACTGAAGCTTTCTTT; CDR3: CASRVKVDTEAFF
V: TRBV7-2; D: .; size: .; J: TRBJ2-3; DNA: TGTGCCAGCAGCCAAGGAAATACGCAGTATTTT; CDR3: CASSQGNTQYF
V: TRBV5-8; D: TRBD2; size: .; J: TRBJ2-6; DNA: TGTGCCAGCTGGGCGGGAGTTGGTGGGGCCAACGTCCTGACTTTC; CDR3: CASWAGVGGANVLTF
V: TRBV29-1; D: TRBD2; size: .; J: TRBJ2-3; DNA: TGCAGCGTTGAAGGGGGGACTAGCGGGAGTACAGATACGCAGTATTTT; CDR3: CSVEGGTSGSTDTQYF
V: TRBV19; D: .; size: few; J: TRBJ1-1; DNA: TGTGCCAGTGGACGGGGCGAGGGTGTGAACACTGAAGCTTTCTTT; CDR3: CASGRGEGVNTEAFF
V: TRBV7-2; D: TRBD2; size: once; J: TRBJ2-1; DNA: TGTGCCAGCAGCTTAGATGGGGCTAGCGGGGCATACAATGAGCAGTTCTTC; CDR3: CASSLDGASGAYNEQFF
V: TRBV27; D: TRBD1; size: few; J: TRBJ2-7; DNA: TGTGCCAGCAGTTTGGACAGGGGACCCTACGAGCAGTACTTC; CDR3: CASSLDRGPYEQYF
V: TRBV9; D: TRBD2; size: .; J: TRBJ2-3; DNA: TGTGCCAGCAGCGTAGAGGCTTACGGGGGGGCTGTAGATACGCAGTATTTT; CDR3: CASSVEAYGGAVDTQYF
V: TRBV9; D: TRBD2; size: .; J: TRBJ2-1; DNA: TGTGCCAGCAGCTCATTGAGCAGCGGGAGGGGCAATGAGCAGTTCTTC; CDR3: CASSSLSSGRGNEQFF
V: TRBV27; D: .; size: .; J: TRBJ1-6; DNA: TGTGCCAGCAGCCCCAAAACTCTTGGGTTCAATTCACCCCTCCACTTT; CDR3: CASSPKTLGFNSPLHF
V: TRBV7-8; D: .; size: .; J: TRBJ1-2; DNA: TGTGCCAGCAGCTTAGCGGAACAGCAACCTGGACATGGCTACACCTTC; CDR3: CASSLAEQQPGHGYTF
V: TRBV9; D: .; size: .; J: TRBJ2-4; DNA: TGTGCCAGCAGCGCAGGTGGGGGGGCGAACATTCAGTACTTC; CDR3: CASSAGGGANIQYF
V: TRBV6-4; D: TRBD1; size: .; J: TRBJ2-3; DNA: TGTGCCAGCTCTTCCGGGACAGGAAGGGGTACGCAGTATTTT; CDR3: CASSSGTGRGTQYF
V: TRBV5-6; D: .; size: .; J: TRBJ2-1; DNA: TGTGCCAGCAGCTTGGGTGTCAATGAGCAGTTCTTC; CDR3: CASSLGVNEQFF
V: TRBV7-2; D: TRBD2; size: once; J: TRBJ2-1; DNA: TGTGCCAGCAGCTTAGGACTAGCGAAGTGGGATGAGCAGTTCTTC; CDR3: CASSLGLAKWDEQFF
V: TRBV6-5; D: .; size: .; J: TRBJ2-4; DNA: TGTGCCAGCAGTCAGGTAGCCAAAAACATTCAGTACTTC; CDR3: CASSQVAKNIQYF
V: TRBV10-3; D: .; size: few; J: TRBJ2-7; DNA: TGTGCCATCAGTGAGTCGGGCGGGCAGACCTACGAGCAGTACTTC; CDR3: CAISESGGQTYEQYF
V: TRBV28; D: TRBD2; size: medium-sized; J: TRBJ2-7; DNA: TGTGCCAGCAGTTTAGCGGGAGGGGGATCCTACGAGCAGTACTTC; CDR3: CASSLAGGGSYEQYF
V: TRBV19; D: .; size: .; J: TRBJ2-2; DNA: TGTGCCATACTAGCAAAGAACACCGGGGAGCTGTTTTTT; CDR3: CAILAKNTGELFF
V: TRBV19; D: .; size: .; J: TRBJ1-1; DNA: TGTGCCAGTAGTATAAGGAGGGGGGAGATCGCCAACACTGAAGCTTTCTTT; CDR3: CASSIRRGEIANTEAFF
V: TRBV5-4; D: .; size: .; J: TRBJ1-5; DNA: TGTGCCAGCAGCTTGGGAGGAAACGATCAGCCCCAGCATTTT; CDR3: CASSLGGNDQPQHF
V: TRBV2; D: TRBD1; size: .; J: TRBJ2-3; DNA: TGTGCCAGCAGGCCCTCCGGGACAGCCTATACGCAGTATTTT; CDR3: CASRPSGTAYTQYF
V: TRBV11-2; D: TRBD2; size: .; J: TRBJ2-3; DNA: TGTGCCAGCAGCCTTATAGCGGGGACTAGCACAGATACGCAGTATTTT; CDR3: CASSLIAGTSTDTQYF
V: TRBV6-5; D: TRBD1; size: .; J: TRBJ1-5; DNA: TGTGCCAGCAGTTCGCGACAGGGGGGCGATCAGCCCCAGCATTTT; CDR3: CASSSRQGGDQPQHF
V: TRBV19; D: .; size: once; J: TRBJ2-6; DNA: TGTGCCAGTAGGAACCGGGGACCCGGCTTAGATGGGGCCAACGTCCTGACTTTC; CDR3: CASRNRGPGLDGANVLTF
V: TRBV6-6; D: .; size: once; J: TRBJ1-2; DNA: TGTGCCAGCAGTTACTCCCCGCCACCCAACTATGGCTACACCTTC; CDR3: CASSYSPPPNYGYTF
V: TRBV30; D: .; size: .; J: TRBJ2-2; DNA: TGTGCGAAGGAGGGGCCGAACACCGGGGAGCTGTTTTTT; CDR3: CAKEGPNTGELFF
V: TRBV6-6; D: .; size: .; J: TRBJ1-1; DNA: TGTGCCACCTCCAGGGCCACTGAAGCTTTCTTT; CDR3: CATSRATEAFF
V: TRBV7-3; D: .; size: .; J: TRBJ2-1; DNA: TGTGCCAGCAGCCCAGACCCCGGGTCCTACAATGAGCAGTTCTTC; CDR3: CASSPDPGSYNEQFF
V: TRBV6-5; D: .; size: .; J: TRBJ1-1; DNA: TGTGCCAGCAGTTTCCAGACATTCACTCGAGGGACTGAAGCTTTCTTT; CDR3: CASSFQTFTRGTEAFF
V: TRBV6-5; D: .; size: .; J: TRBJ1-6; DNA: TGTGCCAGCAGCTTGGTACGGCTCCGGAATTCACCCCTCCACTTT; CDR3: CASSLVRLRNSPLHF
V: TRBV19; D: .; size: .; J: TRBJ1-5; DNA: TGTGCCAGTAGCCCGGGACAAGGTGTTCCCCAGCATTTT; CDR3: CASSPGQGVPQHF